The next 5 T cell receptor beta chains were all read from a single sample in a study of human CD8 memory T cell subsets. The study classified TPEX cells as CCR7+ PD-1+ TIGIT+ early memory CD8+ T cells bearing exhausted-like traits. Production of TCR beta libraries used UMI-labeled 5' RACE as the method. TCRdb reprocessed the 5' RACE reads and reports one entry per CDR3 protein, with no DNA. This sample contains over 8,000 distinct CDR3 sequences. The specimen sequenced was CD8+ T cells from PBMCs. Source of these receptors: a human donor in good health.

In terms of frequency, this clonotype is large (0.1 to 1%). The chain employs TRBV29-1 and TRBJ2-3; TCRdb's assignment of TRBD1 cannot be checked, as there is no DNA. Germline V lookup: CDR1 SQVTM, CDR2 ANQGSEA. The CDR3 consists of 16 residues. The CDR3 sequence: CSVVGTGTGGSDTQYF.

This clonotype shows up as medium-sized by frequency. The V call is TRBV10-3, the J call TRBJ1-3. Per the germline V gene, CDR1 is ENHRY and CDR2 is SYGVKD. This CDR3 is built from 12 residues. CDR3 sequence: CAISEVADTIYF.

The chain recombines TRBV4-1 with TRBJ2-3; TCRdb lists TRBD1, though no DNA is available to test this call. Germline loops: CDR1 MGHRA, CDR2 YSYEKL. CDR3 length: 15 residues. Here the CDR3 reads CASSQIPGSGDTQYF.

By frequency, this clonotype is medium-sized (0.01 to 0.1%). The chain's CDR3 is CASSFGGNTEAFF. V gene TRBV11-2 combines with J gene TRBJ1-1; without DNA, the TCRdb call of TRBD1 cannot be checked. The CDR3 runs to 13 residues. Germline V lookup: CDR1 SGHAT, CDR2 FQNNGV.

The chain has TRBV18 and TRBJ2-1; TCRdb gives TRBD1 as the D gene, but with no DNA this cannot be confirmed. The CDR3 totals 13 residues. CDR1 and CDR2 from the germline V gene are KGHSH and LQKENI. The CDR3 loop is CASSPYGGDEQFF.